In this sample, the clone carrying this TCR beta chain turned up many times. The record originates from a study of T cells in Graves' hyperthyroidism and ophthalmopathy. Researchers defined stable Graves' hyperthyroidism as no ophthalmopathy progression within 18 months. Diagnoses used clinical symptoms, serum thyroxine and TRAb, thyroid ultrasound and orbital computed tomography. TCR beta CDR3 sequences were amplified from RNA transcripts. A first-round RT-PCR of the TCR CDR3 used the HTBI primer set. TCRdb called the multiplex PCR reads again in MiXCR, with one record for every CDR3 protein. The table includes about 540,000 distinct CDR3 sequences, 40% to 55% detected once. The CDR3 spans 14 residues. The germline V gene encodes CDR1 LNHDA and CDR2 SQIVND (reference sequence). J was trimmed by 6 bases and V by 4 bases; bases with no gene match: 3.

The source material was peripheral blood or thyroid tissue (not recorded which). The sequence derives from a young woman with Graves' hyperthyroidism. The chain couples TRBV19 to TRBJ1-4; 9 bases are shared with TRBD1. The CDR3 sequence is CASSNRQGDEKLFF. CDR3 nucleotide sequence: TGTGCCAGTAGTAACCGACAGGGGGATGAAAAACTGTTTTTT.